A selection of T cell receptor beta chains follows, all from one sample in a study of spatial heterogeneity in lung cancer. TCRdb re-called the 5' RACE reads with MiXCR, one entry per CDR3 protein. The data show 5,500 to 6,000 distinct CDR3 sequences, with roughly a sixth seen just once and roughly 15% held by the top ten. This specimen consisted of lung tumor tissue, obtained at surgery. These receptors were collected from a male donor with early-stage non-small cell lung cancer. CDR3s include the opening cysteine and the closing phenylalanine or tryptophan. The D gene is left open where the match is weak. Only some rows state a clone size, as once, few, many or a class for expanded clones.

TRBD2 | TRBJ2-1 | TRBV5-4 | once | CASRLPGGSYNEQFF | TGTGCCAGCCGCTTACCGGGGGGCTCCTACAATGAGCAGTTCTTC
. | TRBJ1-4 | TRBV5-5 | medium-sized | CASSIRQEATNEKLFF | TGTGCCAGCAGCATTAGACAGGAAGCAACTAATGAAAAACTGTTTTTT
. | TRBJ2-2 | TRBV11-2 | . | CASSWADRNTGELFF | TGTGCCAGCAGCTGGGCGGACAGGAACACCGGGGAGCTGTTTTTT
TRBD1 | TRBJ1-2 | TRBV6-5 | . | CASSPPGQVYGYTF | TGTGCCAGCAGCCCGCCGGGACAGGTCTATGGCTACACCTTC
TRBD2 | TRBJ2-1 | TRBV6-2/TRBV6-3 | medium-sized | CASSYKRGGLLSANEQFF | TGTGCCAGCAGTTACAAGCGGGGGGGCCTCTTATCGGCCAATGAGCAGTTCTTC
TRBD1 | TRBJ2-7 | TRBV4-1 | large | CASSRAQGAGYEQYF | TGCGCCAGCAGCCGAGCACAGGGGGCTGGGTACGAGCAGTACTTC
TRBD1 | TRBJ1-4 | TRBV12-3/TRBV12-4 | many | CASSLTGGNEKLFF | TGTGCCAGCAGCCTGACAGGGGGAAATGAAAAACTGTTTTTT
. | TRBJ2-1 | TRBV3-1 | medium-sized | CASSQGLGENYNEQFF | TGTGCCAGCAGCCAAGGACTGGGCGAAAACTACAATGAGCAGTTCTTC
TRBD2 | TRBJ2-7 | TRBV29-1 | many | CSVKQAGGTEQYF | TGCAGCGTTAAGCAGGCGGGAGGTACGGAGCAGTACTTC
. | TRBJ2-7 | TRBV5-5 | medium-sized | CASSLAGAIPYEQYF | TGTGCCAGCAGCTTGGCGGGTGCGATACCCTACGAGCAGTACTTC
TRBD1 | TRBJ2-5 | TRBV20-1 | . | CSAREPGQGAETQYF | TGCAGTGCTAGAGAACCGGGACAGGGGGCTGAGACCCAGTACTTC
. | TRBJ2-1 | TRBV14 | many | CASSQDVEIQVYNEQFF | TGTGCCAGCAGCCAAGATGTAGAAATCCAGGTTTACAATGAGCAGTTCTTC
TRBD2 | TRBJ2-7 | TRBV9 | many | CASSVTSGRMNEQYF | TGTGCCAGCAGCGTCACTAGCGGGAGGATGAACGAGCAGTACTTC